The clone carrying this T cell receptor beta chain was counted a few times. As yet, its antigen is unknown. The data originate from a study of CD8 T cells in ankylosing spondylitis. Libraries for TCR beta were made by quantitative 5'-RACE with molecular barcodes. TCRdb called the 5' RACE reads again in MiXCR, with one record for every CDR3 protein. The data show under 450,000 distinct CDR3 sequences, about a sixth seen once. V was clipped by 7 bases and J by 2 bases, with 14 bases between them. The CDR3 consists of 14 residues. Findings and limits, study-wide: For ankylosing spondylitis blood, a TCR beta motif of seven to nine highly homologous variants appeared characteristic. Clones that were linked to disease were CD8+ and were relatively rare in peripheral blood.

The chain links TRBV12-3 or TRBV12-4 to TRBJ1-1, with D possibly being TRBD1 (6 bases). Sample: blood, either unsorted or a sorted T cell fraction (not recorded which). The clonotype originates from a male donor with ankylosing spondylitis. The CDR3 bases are TGTGCCAGCACCCTCGGGGGGGCTAACACTGAAGCTTTCTTT. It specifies CASTLGGANTEAFF.